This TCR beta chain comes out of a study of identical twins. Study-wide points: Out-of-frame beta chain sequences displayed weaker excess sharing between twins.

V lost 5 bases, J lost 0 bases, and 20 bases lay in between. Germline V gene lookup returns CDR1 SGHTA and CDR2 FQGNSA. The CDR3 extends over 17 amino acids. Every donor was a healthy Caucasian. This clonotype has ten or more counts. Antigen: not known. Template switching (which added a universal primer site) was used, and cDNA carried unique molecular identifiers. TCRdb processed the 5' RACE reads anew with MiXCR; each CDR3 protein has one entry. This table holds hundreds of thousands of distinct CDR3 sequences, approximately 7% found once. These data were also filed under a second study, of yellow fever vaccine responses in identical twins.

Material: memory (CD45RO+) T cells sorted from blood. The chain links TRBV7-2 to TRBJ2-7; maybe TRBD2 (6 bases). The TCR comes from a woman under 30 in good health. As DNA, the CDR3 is TGTGCCAGCAGCAGACGCTCGGGACTCCTGCTCTCCTACGAGCAGTACTTC. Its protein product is CASSRRSGLLLSYEQYF.